The 12 T cell receptor beta chains listed next were all sequenced from one sample in a study of blood T cell repertoires in COVID-19. The table came from immunoSEQ multiplex PCR; TCRdb's copy has only in-frame clones and leaves some out. The sample has around 310,000 clones, around 90% seen once. The sample consisted of PBMCs or T cells enriched from blood (not recorded which). These receptors came from a man between 25 and 39 years old who had recovered from COVID-19.

This clone was detected a few times. The J gene is TRBJ1-5, the V gene TRBV2; 12 bases are shared with TRBD1. With 6 bases clipped from V and 6 bases from J, the junction kept 6 bases outside the gene matches. The germline gives CDR1 SNHLY, CDR2 FYNNEI. The CDR3 length is 15 residues. CDR3 in amino acids: CASSRDRGRTQPQHF. CDR3 DNA sequence: TGTGCCAGCAGCAGGGACAGGGGGCGCACTCAGCCCCAGCATTTT.

This clone was seen a few times. The chain combines TRBV7-3 with TRBJ2-2; no reliable D call. The V gene's germline CDR1 is SGHTA and CDR2 FQGTGA. The V and J ends lost 5 bases and 4 bases respectively, with 17 bases between them. The CDR3 contains 16 residues. Here the CDR3 DNA reads TGTGCCAGCAGCCCCCCCGGCCTCTCGGGCACCGGGGAGCTGTTTTTT. Protein product: CASSPPGLSGTGELFF.

This chain uses TRBV28 with TRBJ2-7, with 8 bases identical to TRBD2. V lost 6 bases and J lost 7; bases outside the gene matches: 5. This CDR3 contains 12 residues. The germline V gene has CDR1 MDHEN and CDR2 SYDVKM. CDR3 loop: CASRLAGGEQYF. The DNA of the CDR3 is TGTGCCAGCAGACTTGCGGGGGGAGAGCAGTACTTC.

The rearrangement links TRBV28 to TRBJ2-1, with 8 positions matching TRBD2. This CDR3 comprises 16 residues. The germline gives CDR1 MDHEN, CDR2 SYDVKM. The junction had 14 bases not matched to a gene; V was cut back by 7 bases and J by 6 bases. CDR3 bases: TGTGCCAGCACACCACCGGGGGGGCCGGTTCCCAATGAGCAGTTCTTC. Amino acids: CASTPPGGPVPNEQFF.

The V and J genes are TRBV12-5 and TRBJ2-1; the D gene is possibly TRBD2 (5 bases). The V end was cut by 5 bases, the J end by 8 bases, with 10 bases between. The CDR3 consists of 12 residues. The germline gives CDR1 LGHNT, CDR2 FRNRAP. The CDR3 region is CASGLASDEQFF. The CDR3 nucleotides read TGTGCTAGTGGTCTAGCATCCGATGAGCAGTTCTTC.

The V and J genes are TRBV30 and TRBJ2-3, with 15 bases identical to TRBD2. The germline V gene encodes CDR1 GTSNPN and CDR2 SVGIG (reference sequence). This CDR3 region has 19 residues. After removal of 2 bases from V and 2 bases from J, the junction contained 11 bases not matched to a gene. This CDR3 is CAWSTGLAGGFGATDTQYF. In DNA, the CDR3 is TGTGCCTGGAGTACGGGACTAGCGGGGGGTTTTGGGGCCACAGATACGCAGTATTTT.

V is TRBV28 and J is TRBJ2-7, with 10 bases fitting TRBD1. This CDR3 is built from 14 residues. The ends lost 6 bases at V and 2 bases at J; junction bases unmatched: 4. Germline-derived CDR1 and CDR2 are MDHEN and SYDVKM. The CDR3 DNA is TGTGCCAGCAGCGGACAGGGGGGCACCTACGAGCAGTACTTC. As protein: CASSGQGGTYEQYF.

The rearrangement uses TRBV10-2 and TRBJ2-7; 8 nucleotides agree with TRBD1. V lost 4 bases, J lost 2 bases, and 1 base stayed unmatched. The CDR3 has 13 amino acids. Germline V gene lookup returns CDR1 WSHSY and CDR2 SAAADI. The chain's CDR3 is CASSGTGTYEQYF. CDR3 sequence (DNA): TGCGCCAGCAGTGGGACAGGGACCTACGAGCAGTACTTC.

The rearrangement uses TRBV6-1 and TRBJ2-7; TRBD2 matches 7 bases. V lost 1 base to trimming and J lost 6 bases; unmatched junction nucleotides: 21. Germline-derived CDR1 and CDR2 are MNHNS and SASEGT. This CDR3 is 19 amino acids long. The DNA for the CDR3 is TGTGCCAGCAGTGAAGAAGGGGTTAGCGGGCCAGAGAAACTACGCGAGCAGTACTTC. This encodes CASSEEGVSGPEKLREQYF.

This clone was seen a single time. The chain links TRBV7-2 to TRBJ2-1; D is possibly TRBD2 (6 bases). The V gene lost 5 bases and the J gene lost 12 bases, with 17 bases spanning the gap. Per the germline V gene, CDR1 is SGHTA and CDR2 is FQGNSA. This CDR3 is built from 13 residues. CDR3 nucleotides: TGTGCCAGCAGCCTTTGGGACTTCCCAGTGCAGTTCTTC. This codes for CASSLWDFPVQFF.

The V and J genes are TRBV27 and TRBJ1-6, with D tentatively TRBD1 (5 bases). The V gene's germline CDR1 is MNHEY and CDR2 SMNVEV (reference sequence). V was cut by 6 bases and J by 12 bases, with 15 bases left in between. This CDR3 is 13 amino acids long. The CDR3 spells CASSLGQVGPLHF. CDR3 in DNA: TGTGCCAGCAGCCTCGGACAAGTTGGACCCCTCCACTTT.

The chain recombines TRBV6-5 with TRBJ2-3, with D tentatively TRBD1 (5 bases). The ends were cut back, 8 bases at V and 1 base at J, with 10 bases in the middle. The CDR3 is made up of 13 amino acids. Germline loops: CDR1 MNHEY, CDR2 SVGAGI. CDR3 loop: CASRSTGTDTQYF. In nucleotides, the CDR3 is TGTGCCAGCCGTTCGACAGGCACAGATACGCAGTATTTT.